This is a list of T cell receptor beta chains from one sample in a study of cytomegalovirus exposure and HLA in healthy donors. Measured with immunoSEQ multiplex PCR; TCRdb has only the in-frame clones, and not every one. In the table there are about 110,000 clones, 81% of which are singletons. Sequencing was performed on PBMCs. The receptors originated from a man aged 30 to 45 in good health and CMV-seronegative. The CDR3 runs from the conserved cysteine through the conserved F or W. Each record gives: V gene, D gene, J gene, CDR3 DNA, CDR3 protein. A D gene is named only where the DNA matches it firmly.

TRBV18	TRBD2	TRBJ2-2	TGTGCCAGCTCACCAGCGGCCCAATGGCTAGCGGGAGACCGCCACACCGGGGAGCTGTTTTTT	CASSPAAQWLAGDRHTGELFF
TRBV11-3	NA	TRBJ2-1	TGTGCCAGCAGCTTAGGTTTGGACACCCGGGAGTTCTTC	CASSLGLDTREFF
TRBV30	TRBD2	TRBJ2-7	TGTGCCTGCAGCGGGACGGGGAAGTACTTC	CACSGTGKYF
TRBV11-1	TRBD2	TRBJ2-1	TGTGCCAGCAGTCGACTAGCGGGAGCCTACAATGAGCAGTTCTTC	CASSRLAGAYNEQFF
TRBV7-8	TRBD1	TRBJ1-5	TGTGCCAGCAGCGGTACAGGGGCCAATCAGCCCCAGCATTTT	CASSGTGANQPQHF
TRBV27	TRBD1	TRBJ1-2	TGTGCCAGCCGTAGCCGGGACAGAGTCAATGGCTACACCTTC	CASRSRDRVNGYTF
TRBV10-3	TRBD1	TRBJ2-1	TGTGCCATCAGTGAATCAGGGGGCCACAATGAGCAGTTCTTC	CAISESGGHNEQFF
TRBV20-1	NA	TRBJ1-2	TGCAGTGCTACGACCACGGGTCTCTACACCTTC	CSATTTGLYTF
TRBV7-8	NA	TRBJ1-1	TGTGCCAGCAGCCTCGGGGGGTTCGCTGAAGCTTTCTTT	CASSLGGFAEAFF
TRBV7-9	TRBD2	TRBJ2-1	TGTGCCAGCAGCGGGGGACTAGCGGGAGTAGTGGGGCAGTTCTTC	CASSGGLAGVVGQFF
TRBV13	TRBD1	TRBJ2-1	TGTGCCAGCAGCCACCGGGACAGGGTTAACTACAATGAGCAGTTCTTC	CASSHRDRVNYNEQFF
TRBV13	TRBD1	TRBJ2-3	TGTGCCAGCAGCGGACGACAGGGGGCGTCGACAGATACGCAGTATTTT	CASSGRQGASTDTQYF
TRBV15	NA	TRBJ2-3	TGTGCCACCAGCTACCTAGCAACAGATACGCAGTATTTT	CATSYLATDTQYF
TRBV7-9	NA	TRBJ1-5	TGTGCCAGCACAAGGGGAAGCAATCAGCCCCAGCATTTT	CASTRGSNQPQHF
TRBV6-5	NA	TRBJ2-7	TGTGCCAGCAGTTCCCCGAAAGGGGCGCCAGGGAACGAGCAGTACTTC	CASSSPKGAPGNEQYF
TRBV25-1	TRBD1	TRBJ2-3	TGTGCCAGCAGTGATGGACAGGGGGCTGGCACAGATACGCAGTATTTT	CASSDGQGAGTDTQYF